This T cell receptor (beta chain) was identified in a study of T cell clonality in common variable immunodeficiency (dated by TCRdb to between 2014 and 2016). This clone was detected ten times or more. Its antigen is currently not known. Both CVID patients and healthy controls were predominantly of Caucasian heritage. Heparinized peripheral whole blood samples of about 5 to 9 ml were collected from each donor. Genomic DNA from adults with common variable immune deficiency (CVID) and from healthy adult controls was used to sequence TCRbeta CDR3 repertoires. The control group comprised approximately 22 healthy adult volunteers, roughly 12 female and approximately ten male, aged roughly 20 to 75 years with a mean age of approximately 30. To isolate peripheral blood mononuclear cells, diluted blood was subjected to density centrifugation over Hypaque 1077 or Ficoll-Paque. Genomic DNA was extracted from unsorted mononuclear cells by Qiagen column purification or by a centrifugation-based method.

For sequencing input, CVID and control samples contributed equivalent amounts of genomic DNA. For every sample, a 60 bp segment covering the rearranged TCRbeta CDR3 region was amplified and then sequenced. The immunoSEQ assay, a bias-corrected multiplex PCR combined with high-throughput sequencing, was used to amplify TCRbeta. The original pipeline was this. Each unique nucleotide sequence was treated as a clone and annotated with V, D and J genes, copy number and frequency. Sequences were labeled productive if in frame, and non-productive if out of frame or containing stop codons. Clonality was calculated from Shannon's entropy as previously described. Mean CDR3 Kyte-Doolittle hydropathy was derived from the predicted amino acid sequences of productive clones. Hierarchical clustering of scaled V gene usage was performed with the R hclust function using Manhattan distance and complete linkage. Sharing of clones by CDR3 amino acid sequence was evaluated by resampling 12 repertoires per group over 100 rounds. The repertoires were screened for around 70 published EBV-specific TCRbeta sequences and 245 published CMV-specific TCRbeta sequences. Analysis left out two CVID samples that produced under 10,000 sequences, so a few dozen CVID repertoires remained. The table was pulled from immuneACCESS by TCRdb, which kept in-frame rearrangements only. Such tables lose some clones; where checked, under half of the loss comes from unresolved V genes, and the rest has no known cause. V, J and clone size reflect that table, while D and trimming were determined from the DNA. The sample records about 41,000 clones, none occurring a single time. The ten largest clones take up about 1.3% of the sample.

What the research found in general, with its limitations: Differences among patients in the CVID cohort limited the correlations between repertoire features and clinical complications. TCRbeta clonality was higher in CVID subjects than in healthy controls (t-test p = 0.018), and the increase was most characteristic of about a third of subjects. It was noted by the authors that sequencing of the repertoires of T cell subpopulations would be needed to clarify the cause of the increased clonality in CVID. Although equal DNA input was used, an average of approximately 74,000 unique sequences per sample was obtained for controls, compared with about 31,547 for CVID samples. Healthy controls shared more TCRbeta clones with each other than CVID subjects shared among themselves (p < 0.0001). CVID TCRbeta sequences were reported to have fewer deletions and N-nucleotide insertions and to lack highly modified clones with 13 or more V deletions.

This receptor was identified in a person aged 18 to 70 in good health. Sequencing input: peripheral blood mononuclear cells.

The CDR3 is CAWMGQQETQYF. The sequenced CDR3 bases are TGTGCCTGGATGGGACAGCAAGAGACC. The sequence joins TRBV30 to TRBJ2-5, and 7 junction bases match TRBD1. The read halts 3 residues ahead of the CDR3 end, with the missing end drawn from the germline J gene. Trimming leaves V shorter by 4 bases and J shorter by 2 bases, with the junction holding 1 base beyond the gene matches. From the cysteine through the phenylalanine, the CDR3 covers 12 amino acids. Only the CDR3 bases that were read are kept: 27 of them, in frame from base 1. As encoded in the germline V gene (reference sequence), CDR1 is GTSNPN while CDR2 is SVGIG.